The clone carrying this T cell receptor (beta chain) was counted once. This entry comes from a study of blood T cell repertoires in COVID-19. As for the study in general: Sites across the United States, Italy and Spain contributed samples from acute and convalescent COVID-19. In each case, the material was cDNA or gDNA derived from T cells, B-cell-depleted T cells, or PBMCs.

Authors' processing steps: For nucleated cells, counts were estimated from reference gene primer amplification. TCRdb's copy holds only in-frame clones and misses some; the assay was immunoSEQ multiplex PCR. V, J and clone size derive from that table, while D and trimming were established from the DNA sequence. The repertoire has 400,000 to 500,000 clones, approximately 90% of them found once; the top ten carry roughly 1.4%. Specimen: peripheral blood. The receptor comes from a woman younger than 45 with active or convalescent COVID-19.

The CDR3 sequence: CASSKTGTTDTQYF. The CDR3 coding sequence is TGTGCCAGCAGCAAGACAGGGACGACAGATACGCAGTATTTT. The chain uses TRBV6-6 and TRBJ2-3; 7 bases are a match to TRBD1. The junction had 6 bases not matched to a gene; V was cut back by 6 bases and J by 3 bases. CDR1 is MNHNY, CDR2 SVGAGI, per germline (reference sequence). The CDR3 covers 14 residues.